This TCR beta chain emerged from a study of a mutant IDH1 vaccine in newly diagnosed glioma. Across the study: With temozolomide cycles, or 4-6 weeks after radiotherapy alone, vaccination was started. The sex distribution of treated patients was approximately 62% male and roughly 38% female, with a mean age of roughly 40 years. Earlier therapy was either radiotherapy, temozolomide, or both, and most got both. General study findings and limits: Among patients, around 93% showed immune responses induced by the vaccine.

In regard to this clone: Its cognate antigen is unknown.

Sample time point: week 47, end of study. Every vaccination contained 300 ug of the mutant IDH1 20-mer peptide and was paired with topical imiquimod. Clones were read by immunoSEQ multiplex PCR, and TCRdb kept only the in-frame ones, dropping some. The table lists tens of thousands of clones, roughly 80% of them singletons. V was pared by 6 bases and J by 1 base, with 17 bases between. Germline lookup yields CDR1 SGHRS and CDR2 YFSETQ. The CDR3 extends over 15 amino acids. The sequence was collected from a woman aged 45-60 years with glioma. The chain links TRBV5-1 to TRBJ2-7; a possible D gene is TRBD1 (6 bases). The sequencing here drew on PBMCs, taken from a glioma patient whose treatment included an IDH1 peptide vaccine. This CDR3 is CASKIYEDSSYEQYF. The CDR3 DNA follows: TGCGCCAGCAAGATATACGAGGACAGTTCCTACGAGCAGTACTTC. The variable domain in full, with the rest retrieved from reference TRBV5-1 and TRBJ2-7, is KAGVTQTPRYLIKTRGQQVTLSCSPISGHRSVSWYQQTPGQGLQFLFEYFSETQRNKGNFPGRFSGRQFSNSRSEMNVSTLELGDSALYLCASKIYEDSSYEQYFGPGTRLTVT.